A single sample gave rise to the 23 T cell receptor beta chains below, sequenced in a study of T cell clones after liver transplantation. Libraries were prepared by immunoSEQ multiplex PCR; TCRdb keeps only in-frame clonotypes and omits some of them. The table records roughly 65,000 clones, approximately 92% of them present only once. The sequences come from CD4+ T cells from blood, collected roughly 26 months after liver transplant. The receptors were gathered from a human patient who received a liver transplant. The graft donor may have given rise to some T cells.

The rearrangement links TRBV6-6 to TRBJ1-3; D is unclear. The CDR3 is 11 amino acids. V lost 6 bases, J lost 5 bases, and 5 bases lay in between. The germline gives CDR1 MNHNY, CDR2 SVGAGI (reference sequence). The CDR3 protein is CASSPRNTIYF. The CDR3 bases are TGTGCCAGCAGCCCCCGAAACACCATATATTTT.

The sample holds one count of this clone. This rearrangement joins TRBV5-1 to TRBJ1-3; no firm D call. This CDR3 spans 16 amino acids. Germline CDR1 SGHRS, CDR2 YFSETQ. V lost 0 bases and J 4 bases, leaving 14 bases between the germline ends. The CDR3 coding sequence is TGCGCCAGCAGCTTGGATGGCCTCGCGGGGGGAAACACCATATATTTT. Translated: CASSLDGLAGGNTIYF.

The J gene is TRBJ2-7, the V gene TRBV5-4, with 9 bases lining up with TRBD1. CDR1 and CDR2 from the germline V gene are SGHNT and YYREEE (reference sequence). After removal of 4 bases from V and 4 bases from J, the junction contained 9 bases not matched to a gene. The CDR3 extends over 15 amino acids. As DNA, the CDR3 is TGTGCCAGCAGCAAACCGGGACAGGGAACTTACGAGCAGTACTTC. It encodes CASSKPGQGTYEQYF.

V usage is TRBV28 and J usage is TRBJ1-2; D call uncertain. Germline V gives CDR1 MDHEN, CDR2 SYDVKM. CDR3 length: 13 amino acids. V dropped 2 bases and J dropped 8 bases, with 12 bases sitting between them. CDR3 DNA sequence: TGTGCCAGCAGTTTACGGGATGTGGGGGGCTACACCTTC. Translated, it gives CASSLRDVGGYTF.

The rearrangement links TRBV5-1 to TRBJ2-7; TRBD2 agrees at 7 bases. CDR1 is SGHRS, CDR2 YFSETQ, per germline. CDR3 length: 16 amino acids. V dropped 4 bases and J dropped 4; count of bases not matched to a gene: 14. CDR3 DNA sequence: TGCGCCAGCAGCACCGGTAGGGTAAGCGGGATATACGAGCAGTACTTC. Its translation: CASSTGRVSGIYEQYF.

The chain recombines TRBV6-6 with TRBJ2-3, with TRBD2 matching over 7 bases. Germline-derived CDR1 and CDR2 are MNHNY and SVGAGI (reference sequence). This CDR3 comprises 16 residues. V lost 8 bases, J lost 4 bases, and 15 bases stayed unmatched. Here the CDR3 reads CASLQGGSPIPDTQYF. Here the CDR3 DNA reads TGTGCCAGCCTGCAAGGCGGGAGCCCAATACCAGATACGCAGTATTTT.

The rearrangement links TRBV27 to TRBJ2-1; 12 nucleotides agree with TRBD2. The CDR3 is 16 amino acids. Germline values: CDR1 MNHEY, CDR2 SMNVEV (reference sequence). V trimming: 5 bases; J trimming: 9 bases; junction bases outside the gene matches: 11. CDR3 protein: CASSPGGLAGYAEQFF. In DNA, the CDR3 is TGTGCCAGCAGTCCCGGCGGACTAGCGGGGTACGCTGAGCAGTTCTTC.

This chain joins TRBV5-8 and TRBJ2-3, with 9 nucleotides matching TRBD2. This CDR3 is 15 amino acids long. CDR1 is SGHTS and CDR2 is YDEGEE in the germline V gene. Trimming removed 2 bases from V and 2 bases from J; junction bases left unmatched: 3. The CDR3 loop is CASSLLAGDTDTQYF. The CDR3 DNA is TGTGCCAGCAGCTTATTAGCGGGGGACACAGATACGCAGTATTTT.

This clone is a singleton in its sample. The chain is built from TRBV15 and TRBJ2-3; 9 bases align to TRBD2. The germline V gene has CDR1 LNHNV and CDR2 YYDKDF (reference sequence). Trimming took 3 bases from V and 2 from J; bases not matched to a gene: 6. The CDR3 sequence is 16 residues long. The CDR3 protein is CATSSGLAGITDTQYF. The CDR3 nucleotides read TGTGCCACCAGCAGTGGGCTAGCGGGGATCACAGATACGCAGTATTTT.

To note about this clone: In the same sample, other DNA sequences code for this CDR3. The rearrangement uses TRBV11-2 and TRBJ1-2; perhaps TRBD1 as D (6 bases). CDR3 size: 15 residues. Germline V gene sequence: CDR1 SGHAT, CDR2 FQNNGV. The ends were cut back, 2 bases at V and 8 bases at J, with 18 bases in the middle. The CDR3 DNA reads as TGTGCCAGCAGCTTAAGCGTAGGGGGTGAGAGGGGCTACACCTTC. This sequence encodes CASSLSVGGERGYTF.

The chain links TRBV4-2 to TRBJ2-1; 7 nucleotides agree with TRBD2. Trimming removed 4 bases from V and 6 bases from J; junction bases left unmatched: 9. CDR1 is LGHNA, CDR2 YNFKEQ, per germline. This CDR3 contains 15 residues. The CDR3 loop reads CASSPRLASGNEQFF. The CDR3 nucleotides are TGTGCCAGCAGCCCGCGACTAGCCTCGGGCAATGAGCAGTTCTTC.

The genes are TRBV2 and TRBJ2-3; D call uncertain. Germline CDR1 SNHLY, CDR2 FYNNEI. With 6 bases removed from V and 6 bases from J, the gap between germline ends came to 13 bases. The CDR3 is 13 residues long. The CDR3 coding sequence is TGTGCCAGCAGCGCCGAGGAGTTGGATACGCAGTATTTT. Encoded protein: CASSAEELDTQYF.

V gene TRBV6-1 combines with J gene TRBJ2-7; 9 nucleotides line up with TRBD1. In germline, CDR1 is MNHNS, CDR2 SASEGT. The ends lost 7 bases at V and 3 bases at J; junction bases unmatched: 10. The CDR3 contains 15 residues. The CDR3 region is CASTLAPGQGYEQYF. CDR3 nucleotide sequence: TGTGCCAGCACCCTAGCGCCGGGACAGGGCTACGAGCAGTACTTC.

V gene TRBV5-1 combines with J gene TRBJ2-1, with D hard to call. Deletions cut 2 bases from V and 8 bases from J, with 14 bases between. The length of the CDR3 is 14 residues. The V gene's germline CDR1 is SGHRS and CDR2 YFSETQ. CDR3: CASSFSQNGYEQFF. The CDR3 nucleotides are TGCGCCAGCAGCTTCTCCCAGAATGGGTATGAGCAGTTCTTC.

This chain joins TRBV19 and TRBJ1-3; weak D call: TRBD1 (5 bases). The germline V gene encodes CDR1 LNHDA and CDR2 SQIVND (reference sequence). The V and J ends lost 5 bases and 1 base respectively, with 12 bases between them. This CDR3 is built from 15 residues. DNA of the CDR3: TGTGCCAGTAGTCCTGTCGGGGGATCTGGAAACACCATATATTTT. It is translated as CASSPVGGSGNTIYF. Full variable domain (outside the CDR3, taken from reference TRBV19 and TRBJ1-3): DGGITQSPKYLFRKEGQNVTLSCEQNLNHDAMYWYRQDPGQGLRLIYYSQIVNDFQKGDIAEGYSVSREKKESFPLTVTSAQKNPTAFYLCASSPVGGSGNTIYFGEGSWLTVV.

This clone was picked up one time. The genes are TRBV30 and TRBJ1-2; a possible D gene is TRBD1 (5 bases). Germline assignment: CDR1 GTSNPN and CDR2 SVGIG (reference sequence). The CDR3 covers 14 residues. V lost 3 bases, J lost 5 bases, and 16 bases lay in between. CDR3 loop: CAWSLRGRAYGYTF. CDR3 nucleotide sequence: TGTGCCTGGAGCCTAAGGGGCAGGGCGTATGGCTACACCTTC.

This clone has a handful of counts. The V call is TRBV6-1, the J call TRBJ2-7; D not certain. The CDR3 consists of 12 residues. V was trimmed by 4 bases and J by 3 bases, leaving 7 bases between them. Germline V CDR1 and CDR2: MNHNS, SASEGT. The CDR3 DNA reads TGTGCCAGCAGTGGGGCAATCTACGAGCAGTACTTC. This translates into CASSGAIYEQYF.

The gene calls are TRBV4-2 and TRBJ2-1, with D hard to call. Germline values: CDR1 LGHNA, CDR2 YNFKEQ. This CDR3 is 13 amino acids long. Trimming took off 0 bases at V and 12 bases at J, with 12 bases between the two ends. The CDR3 here is CASSQDPPARQFF. The CDR3 DNA reads as TGTGCCAGCAGCCAAGATCCGCCGGCCAGGCAGTTCTTC.

CDR3 nucleotide sequence: TGTGCCTGGAGTGTACCTCCGACCGGGAGGGGGTACAATGAGCAGTTCTTC. It encodes CAWSVPPTGRGYNEQFF. This chain uses TRBV30 with TRBJ2-1; 8 bases are shared with TRBD2. V lost 0 bases, J lost 4 bases, and 11 bases stayed unmatched. The CDR3 sequence is 17 residues long. Looked up from germline, CDR1 is GTSNPN and CDR2 is SVGIG (reference sequence).

The chain recombines TRBV28 with TRBJ2-1; tentatively, D is TRBD2 (6 bases). The CDR3 has 15 amino acids. CDR1 and CDR2 (germline): MDHEN, SYDVKM. V gave up 2 bases and J gave up 3 bases, with 11 bases separating them. CDR3 bases: TGTGCCAGCAGTTTACCCCCGCGGGACTACAATGAGCAGTTCTTC. Its translation is CASSLPPRDYNEQFF.

The gene calls are TRBV11-3 and TRBJ1-2; D may be TRBD1 (5 bases). V gave up 1 base and J gave up 3 bases, with 12 bases separating them. Germline V gene data show CDR1 as SGHNT and CDR2 as YENEEA. There are 15 residues in the CDR3. The CDR3 loop is CASSLGTGNYYGYTF. As DNA, the CDR3 is TGTGCCAGCAGCTTAGGTACAGGAAACTACTATGGCTACACCTTC.

DNA of the CDR3: TGTGCCAGCAACCCCATTACGGGGTTGGGGGAGACCCAGTACTTC. This gives the protein CASNPITGLGETQYF. V usage is TRBV7-6 and J usage is TRBJ2-5; D is perhaps TRBD2 (5 bases). Trimming left V 7 bases short and J 5 bases short, with 20 bases between. CDR3 length: 15 amino acids. Germline V CDR1 and CDR2: SGHVS, FNYEAQ.

V gene TRBV19 combines with J gene TRBJ2-6, with D perhaps being TRBD1 or TRBD2 (5 bases each). The CDR3 spans 20 residues. CDR1 is LNHDA and CDR2 is SQIVND in the germline V gene (reference sequence). The V end lost 7 bases, the J end lost 1 base, and 26 bases lay between the germline ends. The CDR3 DNA is TGTGCCAGTACTCAAACCCCCCCGGGGCTTATTAGATCTGGGGCCAACGTCCTGACTTTC. Protein sequence: CASTQTPPGLIRSGANVLTF.